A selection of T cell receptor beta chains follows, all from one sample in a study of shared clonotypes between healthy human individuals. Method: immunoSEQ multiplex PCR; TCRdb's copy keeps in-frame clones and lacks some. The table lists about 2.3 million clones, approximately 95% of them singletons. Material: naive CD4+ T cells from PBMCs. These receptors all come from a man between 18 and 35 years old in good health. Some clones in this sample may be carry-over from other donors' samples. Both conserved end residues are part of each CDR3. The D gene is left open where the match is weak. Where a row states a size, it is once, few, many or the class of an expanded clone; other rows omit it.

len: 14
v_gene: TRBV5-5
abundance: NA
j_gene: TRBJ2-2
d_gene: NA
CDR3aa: CASSLGSRTGELFF
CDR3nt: TGTGCCAGCAGCTTGGGTTCGAGGACCGGGGAGCTGTTTTTT

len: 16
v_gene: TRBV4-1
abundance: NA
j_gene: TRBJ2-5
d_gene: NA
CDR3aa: CASSQDFPGREETQYF
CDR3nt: TGCGCCAGCAGCCAGGATTTTCCGGGACGCGAGGAGACCCAGTACTTC

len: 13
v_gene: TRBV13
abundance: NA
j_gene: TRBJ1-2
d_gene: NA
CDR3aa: CASSLGADYGYTF
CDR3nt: TGTGCCAGCAGCTTGGGAGCGGACTATGGCTACACCTTC

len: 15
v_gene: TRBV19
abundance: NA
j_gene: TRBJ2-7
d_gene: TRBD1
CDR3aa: CASSIRGQGDGEQYF
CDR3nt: TGTGCCAGTAGCATACGGGGACAGGGGGATGGCGAGCAGTACTTC

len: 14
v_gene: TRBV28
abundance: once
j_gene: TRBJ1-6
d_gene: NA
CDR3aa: CASSPHYRDSPLHF
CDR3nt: TGTGCCAGCAGTCCGCATTATAGGGATTCACCCCTCCACTTT

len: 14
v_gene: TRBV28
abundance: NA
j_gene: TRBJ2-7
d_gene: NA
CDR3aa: CASSPIDRFHEQYF
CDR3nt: TGTGCCAGCAGTCCTATAGACAGGTTTCACGAGCAGTACTTC

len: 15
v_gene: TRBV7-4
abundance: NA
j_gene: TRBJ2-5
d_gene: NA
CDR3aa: CASSFFRGDQETQYF
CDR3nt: TGTGCCAGCAGCTTCTTCAGGGGGGACCAAGAGACCCAGTACTTC

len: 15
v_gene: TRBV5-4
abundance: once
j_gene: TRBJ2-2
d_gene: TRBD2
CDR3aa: CASSLQREDTGELFF
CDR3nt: TGTGCCAGCAGCTTGCAGCGGGAGGACACCGGGGAGCTGTTTTTT

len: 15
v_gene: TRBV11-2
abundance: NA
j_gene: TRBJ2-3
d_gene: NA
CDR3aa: CASSPGTTSTDTQYF
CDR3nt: TGTGCCAGCAGCCCCGGGACAACTAGCACAGATACGCAGTATTTT

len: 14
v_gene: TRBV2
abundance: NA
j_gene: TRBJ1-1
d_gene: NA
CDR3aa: CASRGDVRNTEAFF
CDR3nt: TGTGCCAGCAGGGGGGACGTGAGGAACACTGAAGCTTTCTTT

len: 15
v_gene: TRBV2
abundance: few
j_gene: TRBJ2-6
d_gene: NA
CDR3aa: CASRSIPSGANVLTF
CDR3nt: TGTGCCAGCAGAAGTATTCCCTCTGGGGCCAACGTCCTGACTTTC

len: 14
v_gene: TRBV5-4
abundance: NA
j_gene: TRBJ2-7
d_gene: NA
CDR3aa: CASSLAPFTEEQYF
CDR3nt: TGTGCCAGCAGCTTGGCACCGTTTACGGAAGAGCAGTACTTC